The clone carrying this T cell receptor (beta chain) showed up just once. Its cognate antigen is unknown. The treatment denotes: 10-day PBMC culture with coronavirus spike peptide pools or control peptides (ViraFEST assay). The data belong to a study of vaccination and CD4 T cells after COVID-19. Across the whole study: Nasal swab PCR detected SARS-CoV-2 in convalescent patients; nine had mild disease, one severe. There were two doses of either BNT162b2 or mRNA-1273 vaccine given to participants. Overlapping SARS-CoV-2, HCoV-NL63, HCoV-OC43 and HCoV-229E spike peptides were used to stimulate cells. Study findings and constraints: Median SARS-CoV-2-reactive clonotype numbers rose nonsignificantly, 21 to 38.

This CDR3 is built from 13 residues. V was trimmed by 3 bases and J by 8 bases, leaving 13 bases between them. The Oncomine TCR Beta short-read assay was applied to DNA of cultured CD4+ T cells. Each CDR3 protein gets one entry after TCRdb re-called the PCR reads with MiXCR. The table includes 9,500 to 15,000 distinct CDR3 sequences, 40% to 60% detected once. V usage is TRBV12-3 or TRBV12-4 and J usage is TRBJ1-2, with a tentative D call TRBD1 (6 bases). This TCR derives from a human donor who had recovered from COVID-19. Sequenced sample: CD4+ T cells from blood, cultured in vitro. CDR3 loop: CASSFFRGQGYTF. CDR3 in DNA: TGTGCCAGCAGTTTTTTCCGCGGACAGGGCTACACCTTC.